This T cell receptor (beta chain) comes out of a study of blood T cells in healthy people across ages. Study-wide findings and caveats: TCR beta diversity correlated strongly with naive T cell percentage.

About this clonotype itself: No antigen is known for it.

Then a second PCR, running roughly 7 to 11 cycles, was carried out with a sample-barcoded 5' primer and a J-beta primer mix. TCRdb processed the 5' RACE reads anew with MiXCR; each CDR3 protein has one entry. The sample lists 700,000 to 850,000 distinct CDR3 sequences, about 37% occurring once. This receptor was identified in a man between 18 and 29 years old in good health. The sequenced sample was blood.

The CDR3 sequence is CASSPWTEETQYF. The DNA for the CDR3 is TGTGCCAGCAGCCCGTGGACAGAAGAGACCCAGTACTTC. The J gene is TRBJ2-5, the V gene TRBV14; D might be TRBD1 (6 bases). The CDR3 loop spans 13 amino acids. CDR1 is SGHDN and CDR2 is FVKESK in the germline V gene. V was pared by 4 bases and J by 3 bases, with 9 bases between.